The clone carrying this T cell receptor (beta chain) came up once. TCRdb's copy holds only in-frame clones and misses some; the assay was immunoSEQ multiplex PCR. The profile covers a few hundred thousand clones, with around 91% appearing a single time and more than 0.55% taken by the ten largest. Germline CDR1 and CDR2: SEHNR and FQNEAQ (reference sequence). The CDR3 consists of 14 residues. V gave up 6 bases and J gave up 1 base, with 12 bases separating them. The data are from a study of blood T cell repertoires in COVID-19. Whole-study context: The study drew acute and convalescent COVID-19 samples from the United States, Italy and Spain.

Recruitment covered roughly 24 US areas and drew participants whose ages spanned about 18 to 90 years. Clinical histories supplied by participants themselves formed the basis of cohort assignment. The clonotype was recovered from a man aged 18 to 30 who had recovered from COVID-19. The chain links TRBV7-9 to TRBJ1-2, with D maybe TRBD1 (6 bases). Material: PBMCs or T cells enriched from blood (not recorded which). Here the CDR3 reads CASSLGQFNYGYTF. The CDR3 coding sequence is TGTGCCAGCAGTCTCGGACAGTTTAACTATGGCTACACCTTC.